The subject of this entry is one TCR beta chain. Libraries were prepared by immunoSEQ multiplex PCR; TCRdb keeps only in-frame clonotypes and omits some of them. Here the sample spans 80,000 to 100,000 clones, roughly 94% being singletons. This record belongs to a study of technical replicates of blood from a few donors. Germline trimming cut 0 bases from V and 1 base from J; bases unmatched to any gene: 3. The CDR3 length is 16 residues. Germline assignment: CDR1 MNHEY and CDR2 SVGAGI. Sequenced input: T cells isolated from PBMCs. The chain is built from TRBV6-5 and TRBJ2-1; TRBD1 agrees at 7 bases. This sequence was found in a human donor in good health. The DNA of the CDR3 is TGTGCCAGCAGTTACTCGAGGGGGCCGTCCTACAATGAGCAGTTCTTC. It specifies CASSYSRGPSYNEQFF.